Each of the 18 T cell receptor beta chains below was sequenced from the same sample in a study of alternative splicing in chronic myeloid leukemia remission. Time point denoted: chronic-phase CML before TKI therapy (screening/day 1). Poly-A-selected mRNA from around 1 ug total RNA formed the libraries. TCRdb reprocessed the bulk RNA-seq reads; each CDR3 protein has one entry and no DNA is given. Its clone listing holds dozens of distinct CDR3 sequences. The sample consisted of PBMCs or total blood leukocytes (not recorded which), taken at diagnosis. Receptors were obtained from an adult with chronic myeloid leukemia.

This chain connects TRBV20-1 to TRBJ2-3. CDR1 and CDR2 from the germline V gene are DFQATT and SNEGSKA (reference sequence). CDR3 length: 13 residues. The CDR3 protein is CSAQERVADTQYF.

The chain joins TRBV5-1 to TRBJ1-1. CDR1 and CDR2 (germline): SGHRS, YFSETQ. This CDR3 region has 17 residues. CDR3 sequence: CASSLGDLAGGGTEAFF.

The rearrangement joins TRBV12-3 or TRBV12-4 to TRBJ1-1. The CDR3 spans 14 residues. The CDR3 region is CASSFRQVGREAFF.

This clonotype was observed a single time. This chain connects TRBV9 to TRBJ2-2; checking the TCRdb D call of TRBD2 is not possible without DNA. Germline V lookup: CDR1 SGDLS, CDR2 YYNGEE. This CDR3 is 14 amino acids long. The chain's CDR3 is CASSLLGGTGELFF.

The rearrangement joins TRBV19 to TRBJ1-1. The CDR3 sequence is 12 residues long. Germline-derived CDR1 and CDR2 are LNHDA and SQIVND (reference sequence). The CDR3 sequence is CASSIGVLGAFF.

The chain uses TRBV7-8 and TRBJ1-1. The V gene's germline CDR1 is SGHVS and CDR2 FQNEAQ. The CDR3 is 16 residues long. The CDR3 here is CASSSARRGRNTEAFF.

This chain links TRBV20-1 with TRBJ2-7; TCRdb outputs TRBD1, but without DNA this stays unchecked. The CDR3 has 14 residues. In germline, CDR1 is DFQATT, CDR2 SNEGSKA (reference sequence). The CDR3 sequence: CSGSDRGHKHEQYF.

The V call is TRBV3-1, the J call TRBJ1-2. Germline V gives CDR1 LGHDT, CDR2 YNNKEL (reference sequence). This CDR3 spans 17 amino acids. CDR3 loop: CASSRTILGGAGYGYTF.

The chain uses TRBV29-1 and TRBJ2-3; TCRdb designates TRBD2, a call that cannot be tested without DNA. The CDR3 is 12 amino acids. The germline V gene encodes CDR1 SQVTM and CDR2 ANQGSEA. The CDR3 loop is CSVVRGADTQYF.

The chain joins TRBV28 to TRBJ2-7; TCRdb calls TRBD1, which cannot be checked without DNA. The CDR3 spans 13 residues. The germline gives CDR1 MDHEN, CDR2 SYDVKM. CDR3: CASSLQGAHEQYF.

The chain links TRBV6-5 to TRBJ2-7; TCRdb returns TRBD1, unconfirmable since there is no DNA. Germline lookup yields CDR1 MNHEY and CDR2 SVGAGI. This CDR3 is 14 amino acids long. The CDR3 loop reads CASSYRGRNYEQYF.

The chain carries TRBV29-1 and TRBJ1-1. CDR3 length: 13 amino acids. The V gene's germline CDR1 is SQVTM and CDR2 ANQGSEA. CDR3 residues: CSVEKAMNTEAFF.

V and J are TRBV12-3 or TRBV12-4 and TRBJ2-7; TCRdb's D call, TRBD2, is unchecked because there is no DNA. This CDR3 is built from 14 residues. This CDR3 reads CASSPTGSRGEQYF.

The chain combines TRBV7-3 with TRBJ1-6. The CDR3 contains 14 residues. The germline CDR1 and CDR2 sequences are SGHTA and FQGTGA. CDR3 protein: CASSLRGKGSPLHF.

This chain links TRBV6-1 with TRBJ2-2; with no DNA, the TCRdb D assignment of TRBD2 cannot be verified. CDR1 is MNHNS and CDR2 is SASEGT in the germline V gene. This CDR3 comprises 14 residues. CDR3: CATAGRGDTGELFF.

The chain uses TRBV12-3 or TRBV12-4 and TRBJ1-4; TCRdb selects TRBD1, and the lack of DNA leaves this call unchecked. The CDR3 totals 16 residues. The CDR3 region is CASSTDRGDSNEKLFF.

The chain employs TRBV6-6 and TRBJ1-1. Germline CDR1 and CDR2: MNHNY and SVGAGI (reference sequence). This CDR3 contains 14 residues. The CDR3 protein is CASKPTSMNTEAFF.

This chain connects TRBV4-1 to TRBJ1-1. Per the germline V gene, CDR1 is MGHRA and CDR2 is YSYEKL. This CDR3 comprises 14 residues. The CDR3 loop is CASREEGMNTEAFF.